The text below deals with one T cell receptor (beta chain). Its cognate antigen has yet to be identified. No base qualities exist here, and no much larger clone lies one base off it. TCRbeta CDR3 regions were amplified from genomic DNA by means of the immunoSEQ Assay, a bias-controlled multiplex PCR. In the paper's pipeline: The number of nucleated cells in each sample was estimated by amplification of reference gene primers within the assay. Sequence reads were collapsed and filtered to measure the absolute abundance of every unique TCRbeta CDR3 rearrangement. For each sample, productive Simpson clonality was calculated as the square root of Simpson's diversity index over productive rearrangements. Entries here come from immuneACCESS through TCRdb and include only in-frame sequences with V and J called. Some clones fail to appear in such tables; in the studies checked, an unresolved V gene covers under half of the shortfall, and the cause of the remainder is unknown. V, J and clone size derive from that table, while D and trimming were established from the DNA sequence. The sample has approximately 390,000 clones on record, around 87% of them singletons. The top ten constitute approximately 9.3% of the sample.

This entry is derived from a study of blood T cell repertoires in COVID-19 (dated by TCRdb to between 2020 and 2021). With respect to the entire study: The collaborator samples originated in the United States, Italy and Spain and spanned the acute and convalescent phases of COVID-19. The prospective study material was composed of cDNA or gDNA derived from T cells, B-cell-depleted T cells, or PBMCs. Deeply sampled blood TCRbeta repertoires from subjects exposed to, actively infected with, or recovered from COVID-19 were included in the dataset. The repertoires were made available in a free public database intended to serve as a resource for research on the immune response to SARS-CoV-2. The samples were drawn from the first 160 participants of the ongoing ImmuneRACE study and from over 950 subjects provided by 6 global collaborators. A de-identified subject ID, COVID-19 status, age in years and sex were almost always included in the sample metadata. Where available, HLA class I and class II types were taken from metadata supplied by the sample provider and were not determined by assay-based typing.

Beyond this particular receptor, the publication reports: How much clinical and demographic metadata was included differed by source and by participant, and the metadata was provided uncurated.

Participants in the prospective study were enrolled through a virtual design, were aged about 18 to 89 years, and lived in roughly 26 United States geographic areas. Cohort assignment in the prospective study relied on participant-reported clinical history from a screening survey and a study questionnaire. For ImmuneRACE Cohort 3, a participant was defined as recovered based on two consecutive negative NP/OP PCR tests, clearance by a healthcare professional, or resolution of symptoms. In the prospective study, mobile phlebotomists collected whole blood, serum and a nasopharyngeal or oropharyngeal swab from each participant. Participants in the prospective study had the option to provide additional blood draws and questionnaires over a 2-month period. Blood samples from the prospective study were shipped frozen or at room temperature prior to DNA extraction. There are 17 amino acids in the CDR3, from cysteine to phenylalanine inclusive. Only the CDR3 portion is preserved as DNA: 51 bases, with reading frame beginning at the first base. From the germline V gene (reference sequence), CDR1 is MNHNY and CDR2 is SVGAGI. Deletion took 5 bases off V and 4 bases off J, with a span of 24 bases between the germline ends.

Material for sequencing was PBMCs or T cells enriched from blood (not recorded which). The rearrangement joined TRBV6-6 to TRBJ2-7, with TRBD1 perhaps the D gene, on 6 matching bases. The sequence came from a woman between 50 and 59 years old who had recovered from COVID-19. For the CDR3, the sequence is CASSRSGGERRGYEQYF. The nucleotides read TGTGCCAGCAGTCGATCTGGGGGCGAGAGACGTGGGTACGAGCAGTACTTC.